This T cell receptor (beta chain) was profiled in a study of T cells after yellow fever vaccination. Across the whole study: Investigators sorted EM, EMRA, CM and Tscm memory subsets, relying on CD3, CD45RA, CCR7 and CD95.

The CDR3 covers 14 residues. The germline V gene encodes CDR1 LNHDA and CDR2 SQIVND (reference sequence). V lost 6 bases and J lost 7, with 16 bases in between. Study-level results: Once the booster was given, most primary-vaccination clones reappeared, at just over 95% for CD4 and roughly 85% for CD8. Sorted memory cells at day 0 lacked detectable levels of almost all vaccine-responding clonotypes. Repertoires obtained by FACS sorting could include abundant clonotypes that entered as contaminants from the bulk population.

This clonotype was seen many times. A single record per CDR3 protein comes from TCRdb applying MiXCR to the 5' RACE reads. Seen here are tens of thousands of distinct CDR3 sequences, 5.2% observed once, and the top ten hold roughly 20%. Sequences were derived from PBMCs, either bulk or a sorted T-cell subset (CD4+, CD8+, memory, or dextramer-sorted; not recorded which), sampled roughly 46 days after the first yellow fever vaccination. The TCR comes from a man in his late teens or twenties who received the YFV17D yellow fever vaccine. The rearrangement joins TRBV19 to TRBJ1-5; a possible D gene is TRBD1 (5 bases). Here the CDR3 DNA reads TGTGCCAGTAGCCTACCTCAGGGTCAGCAGCCCCAGCATTTT. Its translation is CASSLPQGQQPQHF. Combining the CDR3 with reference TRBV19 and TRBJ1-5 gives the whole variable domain DGGITQSPKYLFRKEGQNVTLSCEQNLNHDAMYWYRQDPGQGLRLIYYSQIVNDFQKGDIAEGYSVSREKKESFPLTVTSAQKNPTAFYLCASSLPQGQQPQHFGDGTRLSIL.